This T cell receptor (beta chain) originates from a study of T-cell reconstitution after alpha-beta-depleted transplantation in children. This CDR3 has 15 amino acids. V lost 3 bases and J 0 bases, leaving 11 bases between the germline ends. The germline CDR1 and CDR2 sequences are MNHEY and SMNVEV (reference sequence). Using unique molecular identifiers, the investigators prepared the TCRbeta library. TCRdb independently ran MiXCR on the PCR reads; one entry per CDR3 protein. In the table there are over 400,000 distinct CDR3 sequences, 43% of which are singletons. The chain has TRBV27 and TRBJ1-2; possibly TRBD1 for D (6 bases). The receptor's source is a girl aged 2 to 10 with aplastic anemia, due to receive a stem cell transplant. The material sequenced was PBMCs, taken before TCRalphabeta/CD19-depleted stem cell transplant. CDR3 DNA sequence: TGTGCCAGCAGTTTTTGGGCAGGGGCTAACTATGGCTACACCTTC. Its protein is CASSFWAGANYGYTF.